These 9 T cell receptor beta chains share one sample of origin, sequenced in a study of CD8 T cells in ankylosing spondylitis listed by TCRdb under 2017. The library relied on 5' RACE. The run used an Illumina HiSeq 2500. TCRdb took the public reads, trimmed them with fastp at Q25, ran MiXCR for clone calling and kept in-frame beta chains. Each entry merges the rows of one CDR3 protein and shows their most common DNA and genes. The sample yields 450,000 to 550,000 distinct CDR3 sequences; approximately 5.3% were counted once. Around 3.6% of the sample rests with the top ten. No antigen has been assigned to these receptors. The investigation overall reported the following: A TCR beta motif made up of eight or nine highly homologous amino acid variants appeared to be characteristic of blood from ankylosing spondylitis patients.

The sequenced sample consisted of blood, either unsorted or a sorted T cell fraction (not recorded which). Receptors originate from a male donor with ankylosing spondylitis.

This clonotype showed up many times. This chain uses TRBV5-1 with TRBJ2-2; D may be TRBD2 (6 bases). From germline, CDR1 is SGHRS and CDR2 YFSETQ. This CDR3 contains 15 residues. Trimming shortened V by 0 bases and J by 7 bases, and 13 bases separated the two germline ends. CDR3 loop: CASSLAPSGGGELFF. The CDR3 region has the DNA TGCGCCAGCAGCTTGGCCCCCTCCGGGGGCGGGGAGCTGTTTTTT.

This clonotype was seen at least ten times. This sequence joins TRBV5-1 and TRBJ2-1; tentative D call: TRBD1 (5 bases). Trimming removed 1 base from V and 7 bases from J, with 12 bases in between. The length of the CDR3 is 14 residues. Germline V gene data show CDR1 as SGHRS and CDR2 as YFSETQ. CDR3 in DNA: TGCGCCAGCAGCTTGAGCAGGGCAGAGAATGAGCAGTTCTTC. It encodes CASSLSRAENEQFF.

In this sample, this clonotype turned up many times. The chain's CDR3 is CASSPLAWDDLPLHF. CDR3 sequence (DNA): TGTGCCAGCAGCCCCCTGGCATGGGACGATCTACCCCTCCACTTT. V gene TRBV7-2 combines with J gene TRBJ1-6, with D possibly matching TRBD1 (5 bases). Germline V gene lookup returns CDR1 SGHTA and CDR2 FQGNSA. The CDR3 totals 15 residues. V dropped 5 bases and J dropped 12 bases, with 20 bases sitting between them.

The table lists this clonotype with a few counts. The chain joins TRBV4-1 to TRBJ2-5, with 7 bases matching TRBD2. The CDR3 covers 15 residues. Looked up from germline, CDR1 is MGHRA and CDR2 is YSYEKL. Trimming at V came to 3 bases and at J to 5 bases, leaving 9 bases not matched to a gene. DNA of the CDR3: TGCGCCAGCAGCCAGGGAGGGGCGGGAGAGGAGACCCAGTACTTC. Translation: CASSQGGAGEETQYF.

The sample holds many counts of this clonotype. Written as DNA, the CDR3 is TGCAGTGCTAGAGATCGGGGGGAGCCCCAGCATTTT. Translated, it gives CSARDRGEPQHF. The chain employs TRBV20-1 and TRBJ1-5, with D perhaps TRBD1 (5 bases). From germline, CDR1 is DFQATT and CDR2 SNEGSKA (reference sequence). The CDR3 totals 12 residues. Trimming left V 0 bases short and J 8 bases short, with 8 bases between.

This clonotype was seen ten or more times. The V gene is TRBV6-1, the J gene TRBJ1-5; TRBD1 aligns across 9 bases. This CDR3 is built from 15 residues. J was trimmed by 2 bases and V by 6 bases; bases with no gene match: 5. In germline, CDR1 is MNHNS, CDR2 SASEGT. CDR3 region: CASRRDRVGNQPQHF. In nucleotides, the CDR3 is TGTGCCAGCAGACGGGACAGGGTAGGCAATCAGCCCCAGCATTTT.

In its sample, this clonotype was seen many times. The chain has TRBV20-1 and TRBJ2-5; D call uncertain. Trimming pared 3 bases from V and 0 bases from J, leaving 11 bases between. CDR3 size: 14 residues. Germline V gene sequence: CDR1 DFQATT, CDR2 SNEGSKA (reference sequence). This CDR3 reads CSASPGLYQETQYF. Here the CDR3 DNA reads TGCAGTGCTAGCCCGGGTCTCTACCAAGAGACCCAGTACTTC.

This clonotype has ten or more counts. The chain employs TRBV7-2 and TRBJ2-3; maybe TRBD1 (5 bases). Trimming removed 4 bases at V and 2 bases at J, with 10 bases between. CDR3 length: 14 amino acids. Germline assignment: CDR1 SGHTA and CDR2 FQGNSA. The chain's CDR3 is CASSSRQLTDTQYF. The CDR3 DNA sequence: TGTGCCAGCAGCTCCAGACAGCTCACAGATACGCAGTATTTT. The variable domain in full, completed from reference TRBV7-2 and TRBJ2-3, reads GAGVSQSPSNKVTEKGKDVELRCDPISGHTALYWYRQSLGQGLEFLIYFQGNSAPDKSGLPSDRFSAERTGGSVSTLTIQRTQQEDSAVYLCASSSRQLTDTQYFGPGTRLTVL.

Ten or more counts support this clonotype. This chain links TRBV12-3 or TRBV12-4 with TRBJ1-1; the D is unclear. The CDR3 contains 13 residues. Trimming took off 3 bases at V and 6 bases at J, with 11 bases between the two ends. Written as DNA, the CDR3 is TGTGCCAGCAGTTTTATCCCTGGATCTGAAGCTTTCTTT. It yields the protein CASSFIPGSEAFF.